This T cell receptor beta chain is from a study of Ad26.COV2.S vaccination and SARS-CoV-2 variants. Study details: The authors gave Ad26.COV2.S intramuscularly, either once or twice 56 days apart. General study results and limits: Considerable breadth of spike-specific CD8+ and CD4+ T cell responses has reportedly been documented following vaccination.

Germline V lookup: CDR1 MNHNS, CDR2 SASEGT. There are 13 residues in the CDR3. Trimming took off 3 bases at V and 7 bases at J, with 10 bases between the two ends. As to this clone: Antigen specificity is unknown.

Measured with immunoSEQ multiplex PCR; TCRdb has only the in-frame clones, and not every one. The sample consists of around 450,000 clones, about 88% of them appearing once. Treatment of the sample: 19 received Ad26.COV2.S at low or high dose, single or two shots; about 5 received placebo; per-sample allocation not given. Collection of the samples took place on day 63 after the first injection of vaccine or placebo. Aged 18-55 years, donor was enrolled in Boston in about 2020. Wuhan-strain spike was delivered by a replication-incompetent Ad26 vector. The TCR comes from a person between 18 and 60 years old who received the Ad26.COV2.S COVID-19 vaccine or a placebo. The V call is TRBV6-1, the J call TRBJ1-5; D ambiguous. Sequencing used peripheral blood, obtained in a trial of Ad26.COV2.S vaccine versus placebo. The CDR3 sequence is CASSDRLGQPQHF. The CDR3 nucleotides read TGTGCCAGCAGTGACCGTTTAGGGCAGCCCCAGCATTTT.